The 8 T cell receptor beta chains below come from one sample, sequenced in a study of response to subunit inactivated influenza vaccine (dated by TCRdb to the late 2010s). Library preparation employed RT-PCR. For sequencing, an Illumina HiSeq 2500 was employed. In TCRdb, the public reads were trimmed at Q25 with fastp and aligned with MiXCR, with productive beta chains retained. A single entry per CDR3 protein holds the most common genes and DNA from its merged rows. This sample has about 780,000 distinct CDR3 sequences in its table, and less than 20% of those were observed once. Of the sample, roughly a tenth falls within the top ten clones. The sequencing here drew on PBMCs from blood, taken more than 4 days after vaccination. The receptors here all came from a man in his fifties who received an inactivated influenza vaccine. Donor details come from another sample of the same person, matched by shared clones.

CDR3 residues: CASSMGDRSNTEAFF. The CDR3 DNA sequence: TGTGCCAGCAGCATGGGAGACAGGTCGAACACTGAAGCTTTCTTT. The chain recombines TRBV5-6 with TRBJ1-1, with D perhaps TRBD1 (6 bases). The ends were cut back, 4 bases at V and 1 base at J, with 14 bases in the middle. Germline V lookup: CDR1 SGHDT, CDR2 YYEEEE. The CDR3 extends over 15 amino acids.

The chain is built from TRBV20-1 and TRBJ2-1; D not resolved. The germline CDR1 and CDR2 sequences are DFQATT and SNEGSKA (reference sequence). The CDR3 runs 16 residues. With 0 bases removed from V and 1 base from J, the gap between germline ends came to 13 bases. The CDR3 is CSARDAYRSSYNEQFF. The CDR3 DNA follows: TGCAGTGCTAGAGATGCTTATCGGAGTTCCTACAATGAGCAGTTCTTC.

The rearrangement links TRBV20-1 to TRBJ2-5; 8 bases line up with TRBD1. The CDR3 runs to 13 residues. Germline lookup yields CDR1 DFQATT and CDR2 SNEGSKA (reference sequence). J was trimmed by 5 bases and V by 6 bases; bases with no gene match: 8. CDR3 nucleotide sequence: TGCAGTGCAGCGGACAGGGTGTTGGAGACCCAGTACTTC. Translating it yields CSAADRVLETQYF.

This clonotype has a handful of counts. The chain uses TRBV7-8 and TRBJ1-5; no definite D call. The CDR3 extends over 15 amino acids. Trimming cost V 2 bases and J 1 base, with 9 bases left between them. The germline gives CDR1 SGHVS, CDR2 FQNEAQ. The CDR3 here is CASSLLGFSNQPQHF. The CDR3 nucleotides read TGTGCCAGCAGCTTACTGGGGTTCAGCAATCAGCCCCAGCATTTT. The full variable domain, with the rest looked up from reference TRBV7-8 and TRBJ1-5, is GAGVSQSPRYKVAKRGQDVALRCDPISGHVSLFWYQQALGQGPEFLTYFQNEAQLDKSGLPSDRFFAERPEGSVSTLKIQRTQQEDSAVYLCASSLLGFSNQPQHFGDGTRLSIL.

The rearrangement uses TRBV11-2 and TRBJ2-3; possible D gene TRBD1, 6 bases. The V and J ends lost 5 bases and 0 bases respectively, with 15 bases between them. CDR1 is SGHAT and CDR2 is FQNNGV in the germline V gene. The CDR3 totals 16 residues. This CDR3 is CASSLFTGLSTDTQYF. The DNA of the CDR3 is TGTGCCAGCAGCCTCTTCACAGGGCTCAGCACAGATACGCAGTATTTT.

The rearrangement joins TRBV20-1 to TRBJ1-1; a possible D gene is TRBD1 (6 bases). Per germline, CDR1 DFQATT and CDR2 SNEGSKA (reference sequence). The V gene lost 2 bases and the J gene lost 8 bases, with 15 bases spanning the gap. The CDR3 sequence is 13 residues long. CDR3 sequence reads: CSARLTGSTEAFF. The CDR3 DNA follows: TGCAGTGCTAGATTGACAGGATCGACGGAAGCTTTCTTT.

The chain carries TRBV7-2 and TRBJ1-6, with D uncertain. The V end lost 8 bases, the J end lost 7 bases, and 15 bases lay between the germline ends. CDR1 is SGHTA and CDR2 is FQGNSA in the germline V gene. This CDR3 comprises 14 residues. DNA of the CDR3: TGTGCCAGCCGAAAAGTGGCCCAAAATTCACCCCTCCACTTT. Amino acid sequence: CASRKVAQNSPLHF.

This clonotype was counted between two and nine times. The chain carries TRBV11-2 and TRBJ2-7; TRBD1 might be the D (5 bases). Trimming took 0 bases from V and 6 from J, leaving 12 bases between them. The CDR3 covers 14 residues. CDR1 is SGHAT and CDR2 is FQNNGV in the germline V gene. Written as DNA, the CDR3 is TGTGCCAGCAGCTTAGATACTGTGACAGCCGAGCAGTACTTC. Its protein is CASSLDTVTAEQYF.